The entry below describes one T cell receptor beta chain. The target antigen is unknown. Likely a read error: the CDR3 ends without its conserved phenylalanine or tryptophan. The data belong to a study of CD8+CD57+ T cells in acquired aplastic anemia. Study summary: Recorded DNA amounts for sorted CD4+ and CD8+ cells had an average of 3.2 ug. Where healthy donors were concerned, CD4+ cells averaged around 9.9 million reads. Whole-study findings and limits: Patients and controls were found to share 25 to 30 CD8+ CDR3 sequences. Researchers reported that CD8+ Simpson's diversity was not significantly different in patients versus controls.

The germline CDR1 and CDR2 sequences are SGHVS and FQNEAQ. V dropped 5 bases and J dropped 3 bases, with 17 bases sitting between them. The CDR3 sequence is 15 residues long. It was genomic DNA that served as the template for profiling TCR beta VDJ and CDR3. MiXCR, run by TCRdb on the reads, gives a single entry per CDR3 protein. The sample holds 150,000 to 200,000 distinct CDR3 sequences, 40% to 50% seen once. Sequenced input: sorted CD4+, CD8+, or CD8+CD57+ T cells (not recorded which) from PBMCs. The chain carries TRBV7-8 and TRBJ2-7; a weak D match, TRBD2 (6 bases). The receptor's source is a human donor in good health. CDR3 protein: CASSQRALPGYEQYL. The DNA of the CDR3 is TGTGCCAGCAGCCAGCGGGCCTTACCTGGCTACGAGCAGTACCTC.